The rows below give T cell receptor beta chains drawn from one sample of a study of shared clonotypes between healthy human individuals. Generated by immunoSEQ multiplex PCR, the TCRdb table keeps only in-frame clones and is missing some. The table has 950,000 to 1,200,000 clones, approximately 80% seen once. Sequenced material: memory CD4+ T cells from PBMCs. All receptors come from a man aged 18 to 29 in good health. Some clones in this sample may be carry-over from other donors' samples. Both conserved end residues are part of each CDR3. A D gene is named only where the DNA matches it firmly. Size is stated for part of the rows, as once, few or many counts, or as a class when the clone is expanded.

-	TRBV11-2	-	TRBJ2-1	CASRAYVMNEQFF	TGTGCCAGCAGGGCTTATGTTATGAATGAGCAGTTCTTC
-	TRBV5-1	TRBD1	TRBJ2-2	CASSLGTGGGTGELFF	TGCGCCAGCAGCTTGGGGACAGGGGGCGGCACCGGGGAGCTGTTTTTT
-	TRBV2	TRBD2	TRBJ2-1	CASMGTSGIYNEQFF	TGTGCCAGCATGGGGACTAGCGGAATCTACAATGAGCAGTTCTTC
-	TRBV7-2	-	TRBJ1-5	CASSPQAGYSNQPQHF	TGTGCCAGCAGCCCCCAGGCAGGTTATAGCAATCAGCCCCAGCATTTT
few	TRBV19	-	TRBJ1-2	CASSFLRAYGYTF	TGTGCCAGTAGTTTTCTGCGGGCTTATGGCTACACCTTC
-	TRBV12-5	-	TRBJ1-5	CASVRINAGTIKPQHF	TGTGCTAGTGTTCGGATTAATGCGGGGACAATCAAGCCCCAGCATTTT
-	TRBV7-8	-	TRBJ1-1	CASSPKTGRTPSVEAFF	TGTGCCAGCAGCCCGAAGACGGGACGGACCCCTTCCGTTGAAGCTTTCTTT
many	TRBV7-3	-	TRBJ2-5	CASSSPGQGETQYF	TGTGCCAGCAGTTCACCCGGACAAGGGGAGACCCAGTACTTC
few	TRBV7-2	-	TRBJ2-2	CASSPRGYTGELFF	TGTGCCAGCAGCCCTCGGGGGTACACCGGGGAGCTGTTTTTT
-	TRBV4-2	TRBD2	TRBJ2-1	CASSQAGGASYNEQFF	TGTGCCAGCAGCCAAGCGGGAGGGGCCTCCTACAATGAGCAGTTCTTC
-	TRBV29-1	-	TRBJ1-1	CSVRTTHTEAFF	TGCAGCGTCCGAACGACCCACACTGAAGCTTTCTTT
-	TRBV5-1	TRBD1	TRBJ2-1	CASSLAGTGGEEQFF	TGCGCCAGCAGCTTGGCGGGGACAGGGGGCGAAGAGCAGTTCTTC
few	TRBV2	-	TRBJ1-5	CASSAKRARPQHF	TGTGCCAGCAGTGCAAAACGGGCAAGGCCCCAGCATTTT
-	TRBV28	TRBD1	TRBJ1-2	CASSSTGEPTSGYTF	TGTGCCAGCAGTTCCACAGGGGAACCGACGAGTGGCTACACCTTC
-	TRBV5-4	-	TRBJ2-1	CASSPYSYDNEQFF	TGTGCCAGCAGCCCGTACTCATATGACAATGAGCAGTTCTTC
-	TRBV29-1	TRBD1	TRBJ1-2	CSGGQGDYGYTF	TGCAGCGGAGGACAGGGTGACTATGGCTACACCTTC
-	TRBV6-1	-	TRBJ2-3	CASSEGVGSPSTDTQYF	TGTGCCAGCAGTGAAGGGGTCGGAAGCCCTAGCACAGATACGCAGTATTTT
-	TRBV4-1	TRBD2	TRBJ2-3	CASSQDGGGRTDTQYF	TGCGCCAGCAGCCAAGATGGAGGCGGGAGGACAGATACGCAGTATTTT
-	TRBV30	-	TRBJ1-2	CAWSPGPLSGGYTF	TGTGCCTGGAGTCCAGGTCCCCTCTCTGGGGGCTACACCTTC
few	TRBV10-3	-	TRBJ1-2	CAISGTTYGYTF	TGTGCCATCTCTGGGACAACTTATGGCTACACCTTC
-	TRBV4-1	-	TRBJ2-1	CASSPGAAKSSYNEQFF	TGCGCCAGCAGCCCTGGGGCAGCTAAAAGCTCCTACAATGAGCAGTTCTTC
-	TRBV19	-	TRBJ1-2	CASKTGTSRGYTF	TGTGCCAGTAAAACCGGGACGTCACGTGGCTACACCTTC
-	TRBV28	-	TRBJ1-2	CASSLIYGYGYTF	TGTGCCAGCAGTTTAATCTATGGTTATGGCTACACCTTC
-	TRBV5-4	TRBD1	TRBJ2-3	CASSPTGVADTQYF	TGTGCCAGCAGCCCGACAGGGGTAGCAGATACGCAGTATTTT
few	TRBV7-9	-	TRBJ2-1	CASSPRLEAGTYNEQFF	TGTGCCAGCAGCCCTCGATTGGAGGCAGGGACCTACAATGAGCAGTTCTTC
-	TRBV6-6	TRBD1	TRBJ2-1	CASSSSGTGLFF	TGTGCCAGCAGTTCATCCGGGACAGGGCTGTTCTTC
-	TRBV29-1	-	TRBJ1-5	CSVLFRTGQPQHF	TGCAGCGTTTTATTCCGGACTGGGCAGCCCCAGCATTTT
-	TRBV27	-	TRBJ2-3	CASSLIQGRAGTDTQYF	TGTGCCAGCAGTTTGATCCAGGGCAGGGCGGGCACAGATACGCAGTATTTT
-	TRBV28	TRBD1	TRBJ2-7	CASSPPGQDYEQYF	TGTGCCAGCAGTCCTCCGGGACAGGACTACGAGCAGTACTTC
few	TRBV11-1	-	TRBJ2-7	CASSRDRPYEQYF	TGTGCCAGCAGCCGGGACCGCCCCTACGAGCAGTACTTC
-	TRBV27	-	TRBJ2-2	CASSLSFAGQGGTGELFF	TGTGCCAGCAGTTTATCGTTCGCCGGCCAGGGTGGCACCGGGGAGCTGTTTTTT
-	TRBV7-9	-	TRBJ1-2	CASSPLRGGHYGYTF	TGTGCCAGCAGCCCCTTACGGGGGGGTCACTATGGCTACACCTTC
-	TRBV9	-	TRBJ2-5	CASSVDGGQRETQYF	TGTGCCAGCAGCGTAGACGGTGGTCAAAGGGAGACCCAGTACTTC
-	TRBV9	TRBD2	TRBJ2-7	CASSVRLADYSEQYF	TGTGCCAGCAGCGTCCGACTAGCTGATTACAGCGAGCAGTACTTC
few	TRBV2	-	TRBJ1-1	CASSEFRGAGTEAFF	TGTGCCAGCAGTGAATTCCGGGGCGCGGGGACTGAAGCTTTCTTT
once	TRBV25-1	-	TRBJ2-4	CASSGVGRQNIQYF	TGTGCCAGCAGTGGTGTGGGACGTCAAAACATTCAGTACTTC
-	TRBV6-5	TRBD2	TRBJ2-4	CASGGGNIQYF	TGTGCCAGCGGGGGGGGAAACATTCAGTACTTC
-	TRBV7-3	TRBD2	TRBJ2-1	CASSQNSGSGNEQFF	TGTGCCAGCAGCCAAAATAGCGGGAGCGGGAATGAGCAGTTCTTC
-	TRBV5-1	-	TRBJ1-5	CASSLADSNQPQHF	TGCGCCAGCAGCTTGGCCGATAGCAATCAGCCCCAGCATTTT
-	TRBV11-2	TRBD2	TRBJ2-7	CASSGNEREARQWYF	TGTGCCAGCAGCGGTAACGAGCGGGAGGCTCGGCAGTGGTACTTC
-	TRBV7-9	TRBD1	TRBJ2-3	CASSLAPGTGMDTQYF	TGTGCCAGCAGCTTAGCGCCGGGGACAGGGATGGATACGCAGTATTTT
-	TRBV7-2	-	TRBJ2-1	CASSPAYNEQFF	TGTGCCAGCAGCCCAGCCTACAATGAGCAGTTCTTC
-	TRBV5-1	-	TRBJ1-1	CASSLVPQGTEAFF	TGCGCCAGCAGCTTGGTCCCCCAAGGAACTGAAGCTTTCTTT
-	TRBV5-1	TRBD2	TRBJ2-1	CASSPTAGGSQQEQFF	TGCGCCAGCAGTCCTACGGCGGGCGGGAGCCAGCAAGAGCAGTTCTTC
-	TRBV4-3	-	TRBJ1-3	CASSQAPVSGGTIYF	TGCGCCAGCAGCCAAGCCCCGGTCTCTGGCGGCACCATATATTTT